This entry concerns a single T cell receptor beta chain. Its cognate antigen is unknown. V dropped 6 bases and J dropped 5; count of bases not matched to a gene: 6. The CDR3 length is 14 residues. Germline CDR1 is MNHEY and CDR2 is SVGAGI. The data originate from a study of blood T cells in healthy people across ages. Primed by a sample-barcoded 5' primer and a J-beta primer mix, a second PCR proceeded for about 7 to 11 cycles. TCRdb re-derived calls from the 5' RACE reads in MiXCR, one entry per CDR3 protein. The table includes approximately 800,000 distinct CDR3 sequences, 30% to 45% detected once. Study conclusions and caveats: While age rose, TCR beta diversity per million T cells dropped in a roughly linear way.

The chain employs TRBV6-5 and TRBJ1-1; 10 bases map to TRBD1. The sequence came from a young man in good health. Sequencing used blood. This CDR3 reads CASRRGQGVTEAFF. CDR3 sequence (DNA): TGTGCCAGCAGGCGAGGACAGGGGGTTACTGAAGCTTTCTTT.